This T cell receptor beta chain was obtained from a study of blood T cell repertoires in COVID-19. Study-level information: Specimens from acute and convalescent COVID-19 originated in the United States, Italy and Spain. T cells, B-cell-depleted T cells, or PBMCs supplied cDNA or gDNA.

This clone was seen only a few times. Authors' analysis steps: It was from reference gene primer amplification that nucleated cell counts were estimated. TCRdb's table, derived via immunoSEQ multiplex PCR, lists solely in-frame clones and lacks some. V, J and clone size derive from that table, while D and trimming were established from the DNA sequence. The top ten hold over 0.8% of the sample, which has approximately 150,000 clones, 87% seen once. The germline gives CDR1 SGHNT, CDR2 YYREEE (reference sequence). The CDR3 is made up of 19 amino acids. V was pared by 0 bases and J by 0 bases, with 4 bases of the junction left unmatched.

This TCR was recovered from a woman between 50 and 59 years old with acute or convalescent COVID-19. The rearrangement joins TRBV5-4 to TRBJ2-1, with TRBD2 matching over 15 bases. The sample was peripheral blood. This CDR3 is CASSLGTSGRVPSYNEQFF. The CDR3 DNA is TGTGCCAGCAGCTTGGGGACTAGCGGGAGGGTCCCCTCCTACAATGAGCAGTTCTTC.